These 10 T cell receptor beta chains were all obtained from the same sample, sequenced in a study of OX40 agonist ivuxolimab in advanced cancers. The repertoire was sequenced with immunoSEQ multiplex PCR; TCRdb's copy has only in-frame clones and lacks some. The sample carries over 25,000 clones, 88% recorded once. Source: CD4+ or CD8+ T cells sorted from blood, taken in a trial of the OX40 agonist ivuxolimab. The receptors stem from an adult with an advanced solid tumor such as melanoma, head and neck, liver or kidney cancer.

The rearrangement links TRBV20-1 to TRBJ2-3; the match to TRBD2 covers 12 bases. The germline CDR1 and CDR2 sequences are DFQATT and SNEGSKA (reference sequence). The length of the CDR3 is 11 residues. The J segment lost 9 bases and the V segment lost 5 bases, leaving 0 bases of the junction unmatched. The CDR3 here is CSAGTSGTQYF. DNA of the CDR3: TGCAGTGCTGGGACTAGCGGGACGCAGTATTTT.

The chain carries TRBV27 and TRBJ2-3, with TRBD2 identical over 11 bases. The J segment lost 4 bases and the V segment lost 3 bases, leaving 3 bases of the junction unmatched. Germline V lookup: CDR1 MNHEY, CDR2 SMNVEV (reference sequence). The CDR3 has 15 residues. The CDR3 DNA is TGTGCCAGCAGTTTGCTAGCGGGGGGTGCAGATACGCAGTATTTT. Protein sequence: CASSLLAGGADTQYF.

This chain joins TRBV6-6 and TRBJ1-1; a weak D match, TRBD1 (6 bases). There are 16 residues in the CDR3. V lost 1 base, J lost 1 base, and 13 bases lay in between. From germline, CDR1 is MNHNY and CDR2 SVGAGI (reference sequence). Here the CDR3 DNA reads TGTGCCAGCAGTTACTTGGGGGCCGGGGAGAACACTGAAGCTTTCTTT. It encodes CASSYLGAGENTEAFF.

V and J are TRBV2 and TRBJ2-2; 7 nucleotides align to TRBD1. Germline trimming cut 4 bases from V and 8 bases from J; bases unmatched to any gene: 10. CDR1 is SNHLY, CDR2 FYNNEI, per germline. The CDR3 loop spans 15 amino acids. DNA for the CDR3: TGTGCCAGCAGTGTTTTTGGCACAGGGGAGGGGGAGCTGTTTTTT. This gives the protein CASSVFGTGEGELFF. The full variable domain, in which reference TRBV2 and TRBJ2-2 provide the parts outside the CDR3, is EPEVTQTPSHQVTQMGQEVILRCVPISNHLYFYWYRQILGQKVEFLVSFYNNEISEKSEIFDDQFSVERPDGSNFTLKIRSTKLEDSAMYFCASSVFGTGEGELFFGEGSRLTVL.

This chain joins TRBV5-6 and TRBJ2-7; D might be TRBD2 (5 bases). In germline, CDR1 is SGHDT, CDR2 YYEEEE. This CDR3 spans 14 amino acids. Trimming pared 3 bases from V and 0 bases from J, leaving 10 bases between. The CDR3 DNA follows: TGTGCCAGCAGCTCCGAAGGGAGCTCCTACGAGCAGTACTTC. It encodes CASSSEGSSYEQYF.

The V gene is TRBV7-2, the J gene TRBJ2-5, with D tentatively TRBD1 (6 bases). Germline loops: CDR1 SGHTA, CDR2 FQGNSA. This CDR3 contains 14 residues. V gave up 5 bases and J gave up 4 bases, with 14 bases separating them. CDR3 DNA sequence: TGTGCCAGCAGCCCCGAGGCCAGGGGAGAGACCCAGTACTTC. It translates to CASSPEARGETQYF.

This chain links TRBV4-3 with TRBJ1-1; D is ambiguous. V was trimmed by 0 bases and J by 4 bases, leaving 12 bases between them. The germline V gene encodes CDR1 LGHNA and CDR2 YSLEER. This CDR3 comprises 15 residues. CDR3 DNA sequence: TGCGCCAGCAGCCAAGAATCAGGAGGAAGCACTGAAGCTTTCTTT. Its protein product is CASSQESGGSTEAFF.

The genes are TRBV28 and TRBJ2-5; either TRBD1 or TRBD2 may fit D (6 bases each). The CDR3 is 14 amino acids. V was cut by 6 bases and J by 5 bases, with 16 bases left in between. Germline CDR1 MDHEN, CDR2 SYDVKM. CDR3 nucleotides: TGTGCCAGCAGGACTTCGGGGGCGTGGGAGACCCAGTACTTC. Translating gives CASRTSGAWETQYF.

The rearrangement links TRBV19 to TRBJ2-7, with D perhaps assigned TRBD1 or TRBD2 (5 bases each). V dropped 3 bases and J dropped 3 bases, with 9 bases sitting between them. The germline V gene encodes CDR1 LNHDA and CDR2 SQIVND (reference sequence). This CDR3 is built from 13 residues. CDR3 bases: TGTGCCAGTAGTATGGGGGTGAGCTACGAGCAGTACTTC. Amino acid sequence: CASSMGVSYEQYF.

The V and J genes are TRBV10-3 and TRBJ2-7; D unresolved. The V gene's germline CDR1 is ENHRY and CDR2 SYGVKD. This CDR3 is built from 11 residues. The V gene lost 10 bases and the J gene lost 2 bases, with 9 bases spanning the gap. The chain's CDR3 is CATGVAYEQYF. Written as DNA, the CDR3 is TGTGCCACCGGTGTCGCCTACGAGCAGTACTTC.